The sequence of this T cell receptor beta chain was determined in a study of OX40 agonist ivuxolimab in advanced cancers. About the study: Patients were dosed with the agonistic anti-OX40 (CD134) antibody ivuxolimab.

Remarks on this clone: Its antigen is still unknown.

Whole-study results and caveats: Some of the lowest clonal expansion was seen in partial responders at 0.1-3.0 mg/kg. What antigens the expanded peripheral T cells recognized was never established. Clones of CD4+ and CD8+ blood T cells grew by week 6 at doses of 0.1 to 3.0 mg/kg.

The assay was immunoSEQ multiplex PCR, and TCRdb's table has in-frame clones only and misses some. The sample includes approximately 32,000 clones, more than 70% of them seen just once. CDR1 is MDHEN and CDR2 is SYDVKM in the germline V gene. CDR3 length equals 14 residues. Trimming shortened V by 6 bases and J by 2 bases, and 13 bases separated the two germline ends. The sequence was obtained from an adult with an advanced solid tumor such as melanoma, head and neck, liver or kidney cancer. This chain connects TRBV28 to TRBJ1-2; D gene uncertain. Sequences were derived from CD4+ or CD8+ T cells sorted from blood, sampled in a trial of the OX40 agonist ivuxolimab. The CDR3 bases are TGTGCCAGCAGCCTGCTGGACCTAAACTATGGCTACACCTTC. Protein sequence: CASSLLDLNYGYTF.